The next 13 T cell receptor beta chains were all read from a single sample in a study of blood T cell repertoires in COVID-19 (TCRdb year 2020). The library was built by means of the immunoSEQ multiplex PCR assay. Not all clones reach the TCRdb copy of this immuneACCESS table, which keeps in-frame sequences only. Checked studies attribute under half of the gap to unresolved V genes and leave the rest unexplained. The sample table lists approximately 190,000 clones, about 82% of them with a count of one. In total, the top ten clones hold about 4.8% of the sample. Sequencing was performed on peripheral blood. The source is a woman in her twenties or thirties with acute or convalescent COVID-19.

The genes are TRBV29-1 and TRBJ1-5, with TRBD1 identical over 10 bases. The germline CDR1 and CDR2 sequences are SQVTM and ANQGSEA. V trimming: 4 bases; J trimming: 4 bases; junction bases outside the gene matches: 7. The CDR3 covers 15 residues. CDR3 nucleotide sequence: TGCAGCGTTGCCGGGACAGGGGCTTATAATCAGCCCCAGCATTTT. It specifies CSVAGTGAYNQPQHF.

This chain connects TRBV6-5 to TRBJ2-7; TRBD1 agrees at 7 bases. CDR1 MNHEY and CDR2 SVGAGI come from the germline V gene. V dropped 5 bases and J dropped 4; count of bases not matched to a gene: 11. This CDR3 has 15 amino acids. In DNA, the CDR3 is TGTGCCAGCAGTCCAACGTTCCGGGACAGATACGAGCAGTACTTC. Translating gives CASSPTFRDRYEQYF.

The chain employs TRBV5-1 and TRBJ1-1; D possibly corresponds to TRBD1 (5 bases). This CDR3 is built from 11 residues. V lost 7 bases to trimming and J lost 4 bases, with 8 bases between them. The germline V gene has CDR1 SGHRS and CDR2 YFSETQ. CDR3: CASQGSTEAFF. The DNA for the CDR3 is TGCGCCAGCCAGGGTTCCACTGAAGCTTTCTTT.

The chain couples TRBV6-4 to TRBJ2-1; 9 positions match TRBD2. Germline V gives CDR1 MRHNA, CDR2 SNTAGT. With 4 bases clipped from V and 8 bases from J, the junction kept 9 bases outside the gene matches. The CDR3 covers 15 residues. The CDR3 spells CASSANSGSLYEQFF. Written as DNA, the CDR3 is TGTGCCAGCAGTGCTAATAGCGGGAGTCTGTATGAGCAGTTCTTC.

This chain uses TRBV5-4 with TRBJ1-5; D not resolved. Per the germline V gene, CDR1 is SGHNT and CDR2 is YYREEE (reference sequence). This CDR3 region has 14 residues. Trimming left V 3 bases short and J 1 base short, with 8 bases between. CDR3 amino acids: CASSWAGSNQPQHF. The CDR3 bases are TGTGCCAGCAGCTGGGCTGGGAGCAATCAGCCCCAGCATTTT.

The V call is TRBV7-8, the J call TRBJ2-7; 7 positions agree with TRBD2. Germline CDR1 is SGHVS and CDR2 is FQNEAQ. V shed 6 bases and J 2 bases; nucleotides not matched to a gene: 4. This CDR3 comprises 13 residues. The CDR3 region is CASRLGGAYEQYF. The CDR3 coding sequence is TGTGCCAGCAGGCTGGGGGGGGCCTACGAGCAGTACTTC.

V is TRBV9 and J is TRBJ1-6; 9 bases fit TRBD1. Losses at the gene ends were 0 bases for V and 9 bases for J; bases not matched to a gene: 4. Per germline, CDR1 SGDLS and CDR2 YYNGEE. The CDR3 is 15 residues long. This CDR3 reads CASSVAGTGSSPLHF. The CDR3 DNA is TGTGCCAGCAGCGTAGCTGGGACAGGGAGTTCACCCCTCCACTTT.

The chain has TRBV28 and TRBJ2-1, with 7 bases that match TRBD1. After removal of 10 bases from V and 2 bases from J, the junction contained 8 bases not matched to a gene. Germline CDR1 is MDHEN and CDR2 is SYDVKM. This CDR3 contains 14 residues. CDR3 amino acids: CATQRGQAYNEQFF. CDR3 DNA: TGTGCCACTCAAAGGGGGCAGGCCTACAATGAGCAGTTCTTC.

This clone was observed once. The rearrangement links TRBV28 to TRBJ1-5; 10 bases align to TRBD1. J gave up 5 bases and V 6 bases, and 4 bases lay outside the gene matches. The CDR3 covers 14 residues. Germline V gives CDR1 MDHEN, CDR2 SYDVKM. The CDR3 here is CASSPDRGHQPQHF. CDR3 sequence (DNA): TGTGCCAGCAGCCCTGACAGGGGGCATCAGCCCCAGCATTTT.

The CDR3 loop reads CASSGDGTGLLYGYTF. For the CDR3, the DNA is TGTGCCAGCAGCGGGGACGGGACAGGATTACTCTATGGCTACACCTTC. This chain uses TRBV7-8 with TRBJ1-2, with 8 bases lining up with TRBD1. The germline V gene encodes CDR1 SGHVS and CDR2 FQNEAQ. CDR3 length: 16 residues. Germline trimming cut 5 bases from V and 4 bases from J; bases unmatched to any gene: 12.

The V gene is TRBV5-6, the J gene TRBJ1-3, with a weak D call TRBD1 (5 bases). The CDR3 has 16 amino acids. CDR1 is SGHDT, CDR2 YYEEEE, per germline. The ends were cut back, 0 bases at V and 2 bases at J, with 12 bases in the middle. The CDR3 sequence is CASSLDQGDAGNTIYF. In nucleotides, the CDR3 is TGTGCCAGCAGCTTGGATCAAGGGGATGCTGGAAACACCATATATTTT. The full variable domain, completed using reference TRBV5-6 and TRBJ1-3, is DAGVTQSPTHLIKTRGQQVTLRCSPKSGHDTVSWYQQALGQGPQFIFQYYEEEERQRGNFPDRFSGHQFPNYSSELNVNALLLGDSALYLCASSLDQGDAGNTIYFGEGSWLTVV.

This clone was detected only once. In DNA form, the CDR3 reads TGTGCCAGCAGCGTAGCTCAGGGGGGTGAGCAGTTCTTC. This gives the protein CASSVAQGGEQFF. The rearrangement uses TRBV9 and TRBJ2-1; a possible D gene is TRBD1 (7 bases). Between the trimmed V and J ends, which lost 0 bases and 9 bases, there was a span of 10 bases. The CDR3 totals 13 residues. The germline gives CDR1 SGDLS, CDR2 YYNGEE. Together with reference TRBV9 and TRBJ2-1, the CDR3 gives the full variable domain: DSGVTQTPKHLITATGQRVTLRCSPRSGDLSVYWYQQSLDQGLQFLIQYYNGEERAKGNILERFSAQQFPDLHSELNLSSLELGDSALYFCASSVAQGGEQFFGPGTRLTVL.

The rearrangement uses TRBV3-1 (or the pseudogene TRBV3-2) and TRBJ2-7; D is undetermined. Trimming stripped 0 bases from V and 0 bases from J, with 15 bases between. The CDR3 totals 17 residues. CDR1 is LGHDT and CDR2 is YNNKEL in the germline V gene (reference sequence). CDR3 DNA sequence: TGTGCCAGCAGCCAAGAGGTTACAACAACCTCCTCCTACGAGCAGTACTTC. This gives the protein CASSQEVTTTSSYEQYF.